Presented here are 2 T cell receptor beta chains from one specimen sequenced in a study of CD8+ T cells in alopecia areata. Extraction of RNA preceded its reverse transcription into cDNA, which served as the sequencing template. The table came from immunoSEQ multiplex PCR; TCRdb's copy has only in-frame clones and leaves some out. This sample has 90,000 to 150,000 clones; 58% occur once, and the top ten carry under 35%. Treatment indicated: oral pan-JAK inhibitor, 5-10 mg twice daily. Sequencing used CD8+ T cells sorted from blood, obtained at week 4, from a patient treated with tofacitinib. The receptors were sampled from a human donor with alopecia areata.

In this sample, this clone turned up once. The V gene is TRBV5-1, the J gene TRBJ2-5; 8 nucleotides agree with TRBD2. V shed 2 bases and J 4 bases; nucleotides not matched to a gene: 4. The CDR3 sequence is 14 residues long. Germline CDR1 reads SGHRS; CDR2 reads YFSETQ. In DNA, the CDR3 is TGCGCCAGCAGCTTCTTCGGGGGGGTAGAGACCCAGTACTTC. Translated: CASSFFGGVETQYF.

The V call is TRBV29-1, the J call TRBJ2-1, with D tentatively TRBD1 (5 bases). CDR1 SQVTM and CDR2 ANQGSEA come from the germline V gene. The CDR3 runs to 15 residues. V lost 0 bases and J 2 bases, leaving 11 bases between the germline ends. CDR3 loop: CSVEEQGTPYNEQFF. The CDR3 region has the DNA TGCAGCGTTGAAGAGCAGGGAACCCCCTACAATGAGCAGTTCTTC.